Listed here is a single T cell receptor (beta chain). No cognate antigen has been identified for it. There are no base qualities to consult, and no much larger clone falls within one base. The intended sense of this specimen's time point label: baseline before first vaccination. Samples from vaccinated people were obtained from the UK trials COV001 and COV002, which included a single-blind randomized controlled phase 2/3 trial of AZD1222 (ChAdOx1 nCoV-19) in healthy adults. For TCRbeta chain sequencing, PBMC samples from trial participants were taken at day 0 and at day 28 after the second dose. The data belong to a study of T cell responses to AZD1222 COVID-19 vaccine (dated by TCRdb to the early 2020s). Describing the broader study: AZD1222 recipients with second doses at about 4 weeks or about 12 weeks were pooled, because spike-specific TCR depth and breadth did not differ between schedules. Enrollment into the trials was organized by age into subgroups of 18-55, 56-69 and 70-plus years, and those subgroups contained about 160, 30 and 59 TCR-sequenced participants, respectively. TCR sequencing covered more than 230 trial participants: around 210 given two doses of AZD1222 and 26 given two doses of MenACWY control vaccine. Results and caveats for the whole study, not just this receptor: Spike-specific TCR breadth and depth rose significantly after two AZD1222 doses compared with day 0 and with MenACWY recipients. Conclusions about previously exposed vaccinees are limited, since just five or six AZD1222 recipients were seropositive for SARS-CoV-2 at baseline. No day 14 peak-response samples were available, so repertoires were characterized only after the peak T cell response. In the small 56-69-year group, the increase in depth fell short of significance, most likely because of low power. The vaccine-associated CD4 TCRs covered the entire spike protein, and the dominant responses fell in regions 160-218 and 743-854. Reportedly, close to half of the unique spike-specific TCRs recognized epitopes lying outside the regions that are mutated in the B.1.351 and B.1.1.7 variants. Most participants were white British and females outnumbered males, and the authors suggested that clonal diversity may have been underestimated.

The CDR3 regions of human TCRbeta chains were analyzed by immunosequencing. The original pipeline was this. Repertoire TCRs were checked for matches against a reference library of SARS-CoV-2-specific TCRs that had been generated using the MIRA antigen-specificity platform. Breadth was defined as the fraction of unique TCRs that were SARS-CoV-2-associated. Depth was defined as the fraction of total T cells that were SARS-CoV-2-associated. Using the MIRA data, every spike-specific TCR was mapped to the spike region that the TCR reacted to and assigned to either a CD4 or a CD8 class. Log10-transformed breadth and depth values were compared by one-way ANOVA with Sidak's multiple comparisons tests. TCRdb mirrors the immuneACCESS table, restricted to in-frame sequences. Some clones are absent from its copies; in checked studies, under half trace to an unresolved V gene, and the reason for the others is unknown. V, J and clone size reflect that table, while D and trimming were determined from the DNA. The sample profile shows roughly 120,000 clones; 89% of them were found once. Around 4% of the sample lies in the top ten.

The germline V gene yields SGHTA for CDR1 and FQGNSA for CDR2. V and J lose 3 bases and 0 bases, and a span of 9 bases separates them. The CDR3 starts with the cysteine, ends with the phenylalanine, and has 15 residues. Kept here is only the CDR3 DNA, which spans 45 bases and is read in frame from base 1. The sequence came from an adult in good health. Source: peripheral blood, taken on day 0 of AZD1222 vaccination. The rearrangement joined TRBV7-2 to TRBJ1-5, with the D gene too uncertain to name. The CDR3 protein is CASSFTTDSNQPQHF. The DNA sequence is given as TGTGCCAGCAGCTTTACGACGGATAGCAATCAGCCCCAGCATTTT.